This T cell receptor beta chain stems from a study of technical replicates of blood from a few donors. Using immunoSEQ multiplex PCR, the repertoire was profiled, and TCRdb retains in-frame clones only, with some absent. The profile covers over 25,000 clones, with around nine tenths appearing a single time and under 5% taken by the ten largest. This CDR3 is built from 16 residues. Germline CDR1 and CDR2: SGHTA and FQGNSA. After removal of 0 bases from V and 8 bases from J, the junction contained 9 bases not matched to a gene. The V and J genes are TRBV7-2 and TRBJ2-2; 7 bases map to TRBD1. This TCR was sampled from a human donor in good health. Some clones in this sample may be carry-over from other donors' samples. The sample consisted of PBMCs. CDR3 amino acids: CASSLASNRGGGELFF. The CDR3 DNA reads as TGTGCCAGCAGCTTAGCCTCGAACAGGGGTGGGGGGGAGCTGTTTTTT.